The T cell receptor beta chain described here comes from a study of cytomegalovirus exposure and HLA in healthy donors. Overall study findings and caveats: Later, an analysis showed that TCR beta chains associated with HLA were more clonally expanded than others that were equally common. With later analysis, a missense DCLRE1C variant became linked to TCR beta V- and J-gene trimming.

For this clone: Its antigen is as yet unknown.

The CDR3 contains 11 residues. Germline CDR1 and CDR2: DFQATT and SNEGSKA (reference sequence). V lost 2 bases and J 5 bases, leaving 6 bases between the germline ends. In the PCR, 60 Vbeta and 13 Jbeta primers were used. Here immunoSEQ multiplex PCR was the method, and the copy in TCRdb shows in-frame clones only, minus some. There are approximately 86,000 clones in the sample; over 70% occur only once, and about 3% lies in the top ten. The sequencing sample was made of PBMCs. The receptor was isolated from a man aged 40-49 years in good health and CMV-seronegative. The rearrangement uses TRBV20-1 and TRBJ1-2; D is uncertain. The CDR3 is CSARSHYGYTF. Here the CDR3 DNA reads TGCAGTGCTAGATCCCATTATGGCTACACCTTC.